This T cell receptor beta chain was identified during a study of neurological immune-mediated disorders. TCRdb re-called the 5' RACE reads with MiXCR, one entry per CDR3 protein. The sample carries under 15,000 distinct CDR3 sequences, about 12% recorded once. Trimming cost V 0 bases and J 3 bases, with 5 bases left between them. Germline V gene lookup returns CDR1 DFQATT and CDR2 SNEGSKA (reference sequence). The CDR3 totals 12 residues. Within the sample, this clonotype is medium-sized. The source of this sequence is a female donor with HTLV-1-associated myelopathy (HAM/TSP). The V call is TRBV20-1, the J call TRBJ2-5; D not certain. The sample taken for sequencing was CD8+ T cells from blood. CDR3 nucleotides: TGCAGTGCTAGAGATTTAGAAGAGACCCAGTACTTC. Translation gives CSARDLEETQYF.